The 7 T cell receptor beta chains below come from one sample, sequenced in a study of metastatic and nonmetastatic thyroid tumors. Each patient went into thyroid surgery without having received any treatment. TCRdb re-called clones via MiXCR from the PCR reads. In the table there are fewer than 20,000 clones, roughly 23% of which are singletons. Source material: tumor tissue. These TCRs come from a female donor with papillary thyroid cancer or a benign thyroid nodule (not recorded which). Some clones in this sample may be carry-over from other donors' samples.

This clone was seen many times. The chain combines TRBV7-9 with TRBJ1-2; D is perhaps TRBD1 (6 bases). V was shortened by 5 bases and J by 8 bases, with 21 bases between the two germline ends. CDR3 length equals 15 residues. Per the germline V gene, CDR1 is SEHNR and CDR2 is FQNEAQ (reference sequence). The DNA of the CDR3 is TGTGCCAGCAGCCAAACCGGGACACCTACGGCCGGCTACACCTTC. Its protein is CASSQTGTPTAGYTF.

The chain carries TRBV18 and TRBJ2-7; 11 bases are shared with TRBD1. V was pared by 4 bases and J by 7 bases, with 6 bases of the junction left unmatched. Germline V gene data show CDR1 as KGHSH and CDR2 as LQKENI. The CDR3 contains 14 residues. CDR3 sequence reads: CASSHAGTGGEQYF. The CDR3, as DNA: TGTGCCAGCTCACATGCCGGGACAGGGGGGGAGCAGTACTTC.

This clone was seen a few times. The chain links TRBV27 to TRBJ2-2; D remains ambiguous. The V gene lost 1 base and the J gene lost 6 bases, with 12 bases spanning the gap. Germline V CDR1 and CDR2: MNHEY, SMNVEV (reference sequence). The CDR3 totals 15 residues. CDR3 bases: TGTGCCAGCAGTTTATACGGGTTCAGTTCCGGGGAGCTGTTTTTT. It is translated as CASSLYGFSSGELFF.

This clone was found many times. The CDR3 sequence: CASSGTSANYEQYF. The CDR3 DNA sequence: TGTGCCAGCAGTGGTACTAGCGCGAACTACGAGCAGTACTTC. V and J are TRBV28 and TRBJ2-7, with 7 nucleotides matching TRBD2. Trimming cost V 5 bases and J 3 bases; bases outside gene matches: 7. The V gene's germline CDR1 is MDHEN and CDR2 SYDVKM. CDR3 length: 14 amino acids.

This clone has a handful of counts. V and J are TRBV6-1 and TRBJ2-1; no definite D call. V was trimmed by 2 bases and J by 9 bases, leaving 17 bases between them. The CDR3 is 15 amino acids. Germline V gene sequence: CDR1 MNHNS, CDR2 SASEGT. The CDR3 region is CASSEIIGRAGEQFF. DNA of the CDR3: TGTGCCAGCAGTGAAATCATCGGACGAGCAGGTGAGCAGTTCTTC.

This clone showed up many times. This clone may be a read error of a much larger clone one base away. The chain carries TRBV11-1 and TRBJ2-3, with D tentatively TRBD2 (5 bases). CDR3 length equals 18 residues. In germline, CDR1 is SGHAT, CDR2 FQDESV (reference sequence). Trimming stripped 1 base from V and 3 bases from J, with 20 bases between. Written as DNA, the CDR3 is TGTGCCAGCAGCTTAGGGGTTCTAGCAGGAGTTGGGACAGATACGCAGTATTTT. It specifies CASSLGVLAGVGTDTQYF.

This clone was seen repeatedly, ten times or more. The V and J genes are TRBV7-8 and TRBJ1-1, with D tentatively TRBD1 (5 bases). Germline V gene sequence: CDR1 SGHVS, CDR2 FQNEAQ. V was shortened by 5 bases and J by 2 bases, with 15 bases between the two germline ends. The CDR3 length is 15 residues. CDR3 coding DNA: TGTGCCAGCAGCGACTATTACCAGGGTAACACTGAAGCTTTCTTT. Translated: CASSDYYQGNTEAFF.